This T cell receptor (beta chain) appears in the sequencing data of a study of blood T cells in healthy people across ages (dated by TCRdb to the mid-2010s). In terms of the full investigation: In model experiments, roughly one uniquely barcoded TCR beta cDNA molecule per two T cells was captured by template switching. The study measured age-related changes in TCR beta repertoire diversity using deep sequencing normalized with unique cDNA molecular identifiers. The donors were divided into four age groups: young (average roughly 15 years), middle-aged (roughly 42), aged (about 60) and long-lived (around 87). Donors of different ages were randomly distributed across sequencing lanes to avoid experimental bias. Two additional independent replicas of 1 million unique cDNA reads from the same blood draw were analyzed for two donors (one aged 18 to 30 and one aged 80 or older). Results the study describes overall, beyond this receptor: The long-lived group showed more naive CD4+ T cells, fewer expanded clones and increased TCR diversity than the aged group, suggesting age selection. Total diversity estimates from one million sequenced T cells were considered lower bounds and underestimates. Observed TCR beta diversity per million T cells fell roughly linearly with age, and a significant reduction was already apparent by age about 38. Donor CMV infection status was unknown, potentially confounding age-related changes in expanded clonotypes. Bulk unsorted PBMC profiling prevented conclusive comparison of naive and antigen-experienced compartments. Observed TCR beta diversity correlated strongly with the percentage of naive T cells measured by flow cytometry.

At least ten counts were recorded for this clonotype. The antigen this receptor binds is unknown. One base away there is no much larger clone; base qualities are not given. The 40 or so donors, aged about 6 to 95 years, were systemically healthy Caucasian individuals from Russia. Each donor gave ten milliliters of peripheral blood, collected into EDTA-treated Vacutainer tubes. Ficoll-Paque density-gradient centrifugation was used to isolate PBMCs, with at least 6.5 million per sample. Total RNA, at least 5 micrograms per sample, was extracted from PBMCs with Trizol reagent. For every donor, flow cytometry on a PBMC aliquot measured the percentage of naive CD45RAhigh/CD27high T cells. The library relied on 5' RACE. The run used an Illumina HiSeq 2500. The second PCR ran for roughly 7 to 12 cycles and used a J-beta primer mix along with a sample-barcoded 5' primer. A template-switch 5' adaptor carrying 12 random nucleotides introduced a unique molecular identifier onto each TCR beta cDNA molecule. At least 2.5 million CDR3-containing paired-end reads were obtained from each sample. First-strand cDNA synthesis was performed from all RNA using the Mint cDNA synthesis kit, with priming by a TRBC-specific oligonucleotide. After uracil-DNA glycosylase treatment, a first 18-cycle PCR used universal primers M1SS and BC2_uni_R on all cDNA. Processing in the source paper ran as follows. For normalization, 1 million high-quality reads were randomly selected from each sample, with every read carrying a distinct molecular identifier. Instead of being binned into consensus sequences, reads that shared molecular identifiers were thrown out. MiTCR, with a Q25 quality threshold and the strictest error-elimination algorithm, was used for CDR3 identification, clonotype clustering and error correction. A nonparametric unseen species model with Euler transformation was used to estimate lower-bound total TCR beta diversity. TCRdb reanalyzed the raw reads on its own, using fastp at Q25 for trimming and MiXCR for clone calling, and kept in-frame beta chains. Every CDR3 protein is listed once, alongside the most common genes and DNA of its rows. TCRdb assigned the V and J calls; the authors' analysis was not used. In all, the sample holds around 870,000 distinct CDR3 sequences, and 29% of those were seen once. Jointly, the top ten make up around 16% of the sample.

The germline V gene gives CDR1 as SQVTM and CDR2 as ANQGSEA. V loses 0 bases, J loses 6 bases, and the germline ends lie 5 bases apart. The CDR3, from cysteine to phenylalanine, totals 12 residues. The DNA shown is the 36-base CDR3, in frame from base 1. This receptor was identified in a woman of 80 years or more in good health. The rearranged segments are TRBV29-1 and TRBJ2-2; no D gene is confidently identified. Sequenced input: blood. The CDR3 sequence is CSVEEGSGELFF. The nucleotide sequence reads TGCAGCGTTGAAGAGGGTTCCGGGGAGCTGTTTTTT.